This TCR beta chain appears in the sequencing data of a study of T cells in Graves' hyperthyroidism and ophthalmopathy. The CDR3 totals 15 residues. The V end lost 10 bases, the J end lost 6 bases, and 22 bases lay between the germline ends. Germline CDR1 and CDR2: LNHDA and SQIVND (reference sequence). In making diagnoses, clinical symptoms, serum thyroxine and TRAb, thyroid ultrasound and orbital computed tomography were all used. On this clonotype itself: Its antigen is undetermined. This may come from a read error, since a much larger clone is one base off.

Using RNA transcripts as the source, TCR beta CDR3 regions were amplified. TCR CDR3 underwent first-round RT-PCR with the HTBI primer set. TCRdb recomputed calls from the multiplex PCR reads with MiXCR, one row per CDR3 protein. The sample lists about 480,000 distinct CDR3 sequences, over 13% occurring once. Study-wide results and caveats: Ophthalmopathy, as predicted by the model, came a median roughly 6.8 months after the prediction. In the blood, most expanded thyroid clonotypes above 0.001 appeared as well.

The specimen was blood. The V gene is TRBV19, the J gene TRBJ2-1; tentative D call: TRBD2 (5 bases). The TCR comes from a woman between 18 and 30 years old with Graves' hyperthyroidism. Here the CDR3 DNA reads TGTGCCACCCAAACCCTTAGGGCGGGTGGCAATGAGCAGTTCTTC. This gives the protein CATQTLRAGGNEQFF.